The present T cell receptor beta chain was sequenced within a study of blood T cell repertoires in COVID-19. Across the whole study: The samples span acute and convalescent COVID-19 from the United States, Italy and Spain.

The CDR3 contains 16 residues. Germline CDR1 SQVTM, CDR2 ANQGSEA. V trimming: 2 bases; J trimming: 0 bases; junction bases outside the gene matches: 8. Per the original data handling: Reference gene primer amplification yielded estimated nucleated cell counts. TCRdb keeps only in-frame clones here, not all; method: immunoSEQ multiplex PCR. The V and J calls and the clone size are those of that table, but D and trimming were determined from the DNA. The profile covers 300,000 to 350,000 clones, with roughly 90% appearing a single time and roughly 3.9% taken by the ten largest. The clonotype comes from a woman aged 30 to 39 who had been exposed to COVID-19. The specimen was PBMCs or T cells enriched from blood (not recorded which). This rearrangement joins TRBV29-1 to TRBJ2-3, with TRBD2 identical over 7 bases. Here the CDR3 reads CSVETYGGRSTDTQYF. In nucleotides, the CDR3 is TGCAGCGTTGAAACGTACGGGGGGAGGAGCACAGATACGCAGTATTTT.